The next 32 T cell receptor beta chains were all read from a single sample in a study of blood T cell repertoires in COVID-19. Assay: immunoSEQ multiplex PCR; the TCRdb copy retains only in-frame clones and omits some. The data hold 59,000 or so clones, with approximately 91% observed a single time. Material: peripheral blood. These receptors all stem from a human donor in a cohort sampled during active COVID-19.

In DNA, the CDR3 is TGCAGCGTATCATCCGGGACAAGGGCCTACGAGCAGTACTTC. Translating it yields CSVSSGTRAYEQYF. The chain recombines TRBV29-1 with TRBJ2-7; TRBD1 is a possible D gene (6 bases). V dropped 6 bases and J dropped 2 bases, with 17 bases sitting between them. Germline V gene lookup returns CDR1 SQVTM and CDR2 ANQGSEA. The CDR3 totals 14 residues.

V gene TRBV18 combines with J gene TRBJ1-1; 11 bases align to TRBD1. The CDR3 has 15 residues. Trimming took 2 bases from V and 5 from J; bases not matched to a gene: 4. Germline V gene data show CDR1 as KGHSH and CDR2 as LQKENI. The CDR3 DNA sequence: TGTGCCAGCTCACCAGGACAGGGGGCGGAGACTGAAGCTTTCTTT. This codes for CASSPGQGAETEAFF. Full variable domain (missing parts from reference TRBV18 and TRBJ1-1): NAGVMQNPRHLVRRRGQEARLRCSPMKGHSHVYWYRQLPEEGLKFMVYLQKENIIDESGMPKERFSAEFPKEGPSILRIQQVVRGDSAAYFCASSPGQGAETEAFFGQGTRLTVV.

The chain uses TRBV15 and TRBJ2-1, with TRBD1 identical over 10 bases. CDR3 length: 16 amino acids. Losses at the gene ends were 1 base for V and 7 bases for J; bases not matched to a gene: 7. Germline V CDR1 and CDR2: LNHNV, YYDKDF (reference sequence). The CDR3 loop is CATSRGRDRGDNEQFF. Written as DNA, the CDR3 is TGTGCCACCAGCAGAGGTCGGGACAGGGGTGATAATGAGCAGTTCTTC.

The chain links TRBV18 to TRBJ2-3; 12 nucleotides align to TRBD2. The J segment lost 0 bases and the V segment lost 2 bases, leaving 24 bases of the junction unmatched. This CDR3 contains 24 residues. The germline gives CDR1 KGHSH, CDR2 LQKENI. CDR3 in amino acids: CASSPSPLDRHRLAGVGSTDTQYF. CDR3 in DNA: TGTGCCAGCTCACCATCCCCCCTGGACAGACACCGACTAGCGGGAGTGGGGAGCACAGATACGCAGTATTTT. The whole variable domain, filled in from reference TRBV18 and TRBJ2-3, reads NAGVMQNPRHLVRRRGQEARLRCSPMKGHSHVYWYRQLPEEGLKFMVYLQKENIIDESGMPKERFSAEFPKEGPSILRIQQVVRGDSAAYFCASSPSPLDRHRLAGVGSTDTQYFGPGTRLTVL.

This chain connects TRBV6-2 or TRBV6-3 to TRBJ1-2; no reliable D call. This CDR3 is 15 amino acids long. Germline V gene sequence: CDR1 MNHEY, CDR2 SVGEGT. V was clipped by 6 bases and J by 4 bases, with 18 bases between them. CDR3 sequence (DNA): TGTGCCAGCAGCCGGTCTGCACTGGTTGGCTATGGCTACACCTTC. Amino acids: CASSRSALVGYGYTF.

The V and J genes are TRBV10-1 and TRBJ2-7, with D possibly being TRBD2 (5 bases). Germline V gene lookup returns CDR1 WNHNN and CDR2 SYGVQD (reference sequence). The CDR3 sequence is 14 residues long. Trimming removed 1 base from V and 5 bases from J, with 12 bases in between. The DNA of the CDR3 is TGCGCCAGCAGTGAGTTCCCGGGGATCAACGAGCAGTACTTC. This codes for CASSEFPGINEQYF.

This chain joins TRBV3-1 (or the pseudogene TRBV3-2) and TRBJ2-5, with D tentatively TRBD2 (5 bases). V was cut by 9 bases and J by 9 bases, with 11 bases left in between. Per germline, CDR1 LGHDT and CDR2 YNNKEL (reference sequence). The CDR3 spans 10 residues. The DNA of the CDR3 is TGTGCCAGGCTGCCCGGGGCCCAGTACTTC. Translating gives CARLPGAQYF.

The chain links TRBV7-2 to TRBJ2-7, with 7 positions matching TRBD2. The CDR3 contains 18 residues. The germline gives CDR1 SGHTA, CDR2 FQGNSA. The trim removed 5 bases at V and 0 bases at J, leaving 16 bases unmatched. The CDR3 DNA reads TGTGCCAGCAGCCTCCGAGGATCGGCGGGAGACTACTCCTACGAGCAGTACTTC. The encoded protein is CASSLRGSAGDYSYEQYF.

This chain connects TRBV19 to TRBJ1-5; no clear D. The V gene's germline CDR1 is LNHDA and CDR2 SQIVND (reference sequence). The CDR3 totals 12 residues. Trimming cost V 8 bases and J 7 bases, with 12 bases left between them. As DNA, the CDR3 is TGTGCCAGTCGATCGGTGGAGCAGCCCCAGCATTTT. Its translation is CASRSVEQPQHF. The whole variable domain, filled in from reference TRBV19 and TRBJ1-5, reads DGGITQSPKYLFRKEGQNVTLSCEQNLNHDAMYWYRQDPGQGLRLIYYSQIVNDFQKGDIAEGYSVSREKKESFPLTVTSAQKNPTAFYLCASRSVEQPQHFGDGTRLSIL.

This chain connects TRBV6-5 to TRBJ2-7; 10 nucleotides line up with TRBD1. CDR1 and CDR2 (germline): MNHEY, SVGAGI. The CDR3 covers 14 residues. J was trimmed by 5 bases and V by 6 bases; bases with no gene match: 7. The CDR3 DNA follows: TGTGCCAGCAGCCGGGACAGGGGATCCCACGAGCAGTACTTC. It encodes CASSRDRGSHEQYF.

This chain links TRBV28 with TRBJ1-2; unclear D gene. Per the germline V gene, CDR1 is MDHEN and CDR2 is SYDVKM. Trimming stripped 5 bases from V and 4 bases from J, with 11 bases between. The CDR3 is 13 residues long. The CDR3 DNA is TGTGCCAGCAGTGTTGACATGATCTATGGCTACACCTTC. It specifies CASSVDMIYGYTF.

This chain joins TRBV21-1 and TRBJ2-5; the table's D gene call, TRBD2, was not cross checked with the DNA. TRBV21-1 is classified as a pseudogene. This CDR3 contains 14 residues. CDR3 nucleotides: TGTGCCAGCAACCAAAGCGCCTTGGGAGAGACCCAGTACTTC. This codes for CASNQSALGETQYF.

The chain uses TRBV9 and TRBJ2-7; TRBD2 is a possible D gene (5 bases). The CDR3 sequence is 14 residues long. Germline V gene data show CDR1 as SGDLS and CDR2 as YYNGEE. Trimming took 0 bases from V and 5 from J, leaving 12 bases between them. In nucleotides, the CDR3 is TGTGCCAGCAGCGTAGGAGGGATCGTGAACGAGCAGTACTTC. Translating gives CASSVGGIVNEQYF. Together with reference TRBV9 and TRBJ2-7, the CDR3 gives the full variable domain: DSGVTQTPKHLITATGQRVTLRCSPRSGDLSVYWYQQSLDQGLQFLIQYYNGEERAKGNILERFSAQQFPDLHSELNLSSLELGDSALYFCASSVGGIVNEQYFGPGTRLTVT.

CDR3 sequence reads: CASSPLRGFTEAFF. DNA for the CDR3: TGTGCCAGCTCACCTCTTCGGGGGTTCACTGAAGCTTTCTTT. The J gene is TRBJ1-1, the V gene TRBV18; a weak D match, TRBD1 (5 bases). Trimming took 3 bases from V and 4 from J, leaving 12 bases between them. Germline loops: CDR1 KGHSH, CDR2 LQKENI. The CDR3 is 14 amino acids. Looking up the rest from reference TRBV18 and TRBJ1-1 gives the full variable domain: NAGVMQNPRHLVRRRGQEARLRCSPMKGHSHVYWYRQLPEEGLKFMVYLQKENIIDESGMPKERFSAEFPKEGPSILRIQQVVRGDSAAYFCASSPLRGFTEAFFGQGTRLTVV.

The chain carries TRBV14 and TRBJ2-5; maybe TRBD1 (6 bases). Trimming removed 3 bases at V and 5 bases at J, with 16 bases between. The germline V gene has CDR1 SGHDN and CDR2 FVKESK. The CDR3 has 15 amino acids. CDR3 protein: CASSHPRGRGETQYF. The CDR3 nucleotides are TGTGCCAGCAGCCACCCACGGGGCAGGGGCGAGACCCAGTACTTC. The full variable domain, completed using reference TRBV14 and TRBJ2-5, is EAGVTQFPSHSVIEKGQTVTLRCDPISGHDNLYWYRRVMGKEIKFLLHFVKESKQDESGMPNNRFLAERTGGTYSTLKVQPAELEDSGVYFCASSHPRGRGETQYFGPGTRLLVL.

In this sample, this clone turned up once. This chain uses TRBV5-5 with TRBJ2-7; 7 nucleotides line up with TRBD1. Germline V gene sequence: CDR1 SGHKS, CDR2 YYEKEE (reference sequence). The V segment lost 3 bases and the J segment 2 bases; nucleotides outside the gene matches: 5. The CDR3 consists of 14 residues. In nucleotides, the CDR3 is TGTGCCAGCAGCTCCGGACAGGTTCCCTACGAGCAGTACTTC. Its protein is CASSSGQVPYEQYF.

J is TRBJ1-3 and V is TRBV6-6, with D possibly being TRBD1 (5 bases). Germline lookup yields CDR1 MNHNY and CDR2 SVGAGI (reference sequence). The CDR3 runs 13 residues. Trimming took 8 bases from V and 2 from J, leaving 10 bases between them. The CDR3 nucleotides are TGTGCCAGCTACAGGTCGGCTGGAAACACCATATATTTT. As protein: CASYRSAGNTIYF.

The chain employs TRBV3-1 (or the pseudogene TRBV3-2) and TRBJ2-1, with 11 bases matching TRBD2. The germline V gene has CDR1 LGHDT and CDR2 YNNKEL (reference sequence). The ends lost 3 bases at V and 10 bases at J; junction bases unmatched: 8. The CDR3 covers 15 residues. CDR3 bases: TGTGCCAGCAGCCACTTAGCGGGAGGGCCTAAGGAGCAGTTCTTC. Translated, it gives CASSHLAGGPKEQFF.

This chain links TRBV6-6 with TRBJ2-7, with 8 bases matching TRBD1. Germline assignment: CDR1 MNHNY and CDR2 SVGAGI (reference sequence). The CDR3 totals 13 residues. The V gene end was trimmed by 2 bases and the J gene end by 5 bases; junction bases not matched to a gene: 2. CDR3 sequence: CASSYATGDEQYF. As DNA, the CDR3 is TGTGCCAGCAGTTACGCGACAGGGGACGAGCAGTACTTC.

The chain recombines TRBV19 with TRBJ1-2; a weak D match, TRBD1 (6 bases). The length of the CDR3 is 14 residues. Germline V lookup: CDR1 LNHDA, CDR2 SQIVND (reference sequence). The germline V and J ends were trimmed by 3 bases and 4 bases, with 12 bases remaining between them. This CDR3 reads CASSMPLDSYGYTF. CDR3 coding DNA: TGTGCCAGTAGTATGCCCTTGGACAGCTATGGCTACACCTTC. Full variable domain (missing parts from reference TRBV19 and TRBJ1-2): DGGITQSPKYLFRKEGQNVTLSCEQNLNHDAMYWYRQDPGQGLRLIYYSQIVNDFQKGDIAEGYSVSREKKESFPLTVTSAQKNPTAFYLCASSMPLDSYGYTFGSGTRLTVV.

This clone was counted once. The chain is built from TRBV4-2 and TRBJ1-2; D gene ambiguous. The CDR3 consists of 13 residues. Trimming removed 3 bases at V and 7 bases at J, with 12 bases between. Germline CDR1 is LGHNA and CDR2 is YNFKEQ. This CDR3 is CASSHRGEGGYTF. The CDR3 nucleotides read TGTGCCAGCAGCCACCGGGGAGAAGGTGGCTACACCTTC.

The chain is built from TRBV2 and TRBJ1-4; D ambiguous. This CDR3 is 13 amino acids long. Trimming removed 8 bases from V and 5 bases from J, with 12 bases in between. Per the germline V gene, CDR1 is SNHLY and CDR2 is FYNNEI. CDR3 amino acids: CASAASGNEKLFF. The CDR3 DNA reads TGTGCCAGCGCGGCGTCGGGGAATGAAAAACTGTTTTTT.

V and J are TRBV4-1 and TRBJ2-2; possibly TRBD2 for D (6 bases). The CDR3 consists of 15 residues. The V and J ends lost 0 bases and 6 bases respectively, with 11 bases between them. CDR1 is MGHRA, CDR2 YSYEKL, per germline. In DNA form, the CDR3 reads TGCGCCAGCAGCCAAGAAGGAGGAGGGGCCGGGGAGCTGTTTTTT. Translated, it gives CASSQEGGGAGELFF.

This clone was counted once. This chain links TRBV5-6 with TRBJ2-1, with a weak D call TRBD2 (6 bases). CDR1 and CDR2 from the germline V gene are SGHDT and YYEEEE. Trimming removed 6 bases at V and 10 bases at J, with 29 bases between. This CDR3 spans 17 amino acids. Here the CDR3 reads CASNIGPPGGFGGEQFF. The CDR3 DNA reads as TGTGCCAGCAACATTGGGCCACCTGGGGGGTTTGGGGGAGAGCAGTTCTTC.

The genes are TRBV4-3 and TRBJ2-2; 7 bases map to TRBD2. V lost 4 bases to trimming and J lost 5 bases; unmatched junction nucleotides: 4. This CDR3 has 14 amino acids. From germline, CDR1 is LGHNA and CDR2 YSLEER. In nucleotides, the CDR3 is TGCGCCAGCAGCCGGGGAGGGGTGACCGGGGAGCTGTTTTTT. This encodes CASSRGGVTGELFF.

The genes are TRBV10-1 and TRBJ2-1, with 11 bases matching TRBD2. J gave up 8 bases and V 0 bases, and 3 bases lay outside the gene matches. Germline CDR1 and CDR2: WNHNN and SYGVQD (reference sequence). This CDR3 region has 15 residues. CDR3 sequence reads: CASSESTSGSDEQFF. DNA of the CDR3: TGCGCCAGCAGTGAGTCAACTAGCGGGAGCGATGAGCAGTTCTTC.

The gene calls are TRBV7-9 and TRBJ2-2, with D perhaps matching TRBD2 (6 bases). This CDR3 spans 17 amino acids. In germline, CDR1 is SEHNR, CDR2 FQNEAQ (reference sequence). The V end lost 4 bases, the J end lost 7 bases, and 22 bases lay between the germline ends. The CDR3 nucleotides are TGTGCCAGCAGCTCCCCTAGTGGAGGGCCCCTTGGCGGGGAGCTGTTTTTT. Protein: CASSSPSGGPLGGELFF.

This chain links TRBV18 with TRBJ2-2, with 9 positions matching TRBD1. This CDR3 is 13 amino acids long. Losses at the gene ends were 4 bases for V and 7 bases for J; bases not matched to a gene: 1. From germline, CDR1 is KGHSH and CDR2 LQKENI. CDR3 coding DNA: TGTGCCAGCTCACGGGACAGGGACGGGGAGCTGTTTTTT. Its protein is CASSRDRDGELFF.

V and J are TRBV7-8 and TRBJ2-1; TRBD2 is a possible D gene (5 bases). The V gene lost 4 bases and the J gene lost 8 bases, with 15 bases spanning the gap. The length of the CDR3 is 14 residues. Looked up from germline, CDR1 is SGHVS and CDR2 is FQNEAQ. Here the CDR3 reads CASSSLSGSDEQFF. In DNA form, the CDR3 reads TGTGCCAGCAGCTCTCTATCGGGAAGCGATGAGCAGTTCTTC.

V usage is TRBV6-4 and J usage is TRBJ1-1; maybe TRBD1 (5 bases). This CDR3 contains 13 residues. V was clipped by 4 bases and J by 3 bases, with 9 bases between them. Germline CDR1 reads MRHNA; CDR2 reads SNTAGT. The CDR3 sequence is CASSAQGHTEAFF. DNA for the CDR3: TGTGCCAGCAGTGCCCAGGGCCACACTGAAGCTTTCTTT.

J is TRBJ2-5 and V is TRBV6-4; no clear D. Germline CDR1 and CDR2: MRHNA and SNTAGT. The CDR3 length is 17 residues. Trimming took 3 bases from V and 1 from J, leaving 18 bases between them. The CDR3 region is CASSETEPLEIQETQYF. The DNA of the CDR3 is TGTGCCAGCAGTGAAACCGAACCACTTGAGATCCAAGAGACCCAGTACTTC.

The V call is TRBV4-2, the J call TRBJ1-3; D unclear. CDR1 LGHNA and CDR2 YNFKEQ come from the germline V gene. V lost 4 bases and J lost 2, with 9 bases in between. This CDR3 comprises 14 residues. CDR3 bases: TGTGCCAGCAGCCCGGGTCAGACTGGAAACACCATATATTTT. Translating it yields CASSPGQTGNTIYF.